This T cell receptor (beta chain) was sequenced during a study of shared clonotypes between healthy human individuals. Profiling relied on immunoSEQ multiplex PCR, and the TCRdb table lists in-frame clones only, not all of them. The sample records roughly 2 million clones, approximately 94% being singletons. Terminally differentiated effector memory CD45RA+ cells were excluded by CCR7 positive selection of CD45RO-negative cells. A note on this clone: Antigen unknown. This CDR3 is also generated by other DNA sequences in the sample.

CDR1 SQVTM and CDR2 ANQGSEA come from the germline V gene. The V end was cut by 3 bases, the J end by 1 base, with 3 bases between. The CDR3 runs to 11 residues. Study-level points and caveats: Naive CD4 clonotypes were shared across several donors at roughly 5%.

The source of this sequence is a man in his late teens or twenties in good health. The rearrangement uses TRBV29-1 and TRBJ1-2; D gene unclear. The sample taken for sequencing was naive CD8+ T cells sorted from blood. The CDR3 DNA reads TGCAGCGTTGATAGTAACTATGGCTACACCTTC. It is translated as CSVDSNYGYTF.